What follows are 19 T cell receptor beta chains derived from one specimen sequenced in a study of T cell responses to AZD1222 COVID-19 vaccine. The repertoire was sequenced with immunoSEQ multiplex PCR; TCRdb's copy has only in-frame clones and lacks some. The table shows about 200,000 clones, with approximately 93% occurring only once. The sequenced sample was peripheral blood, obtained 28 days after the second AZD1222 dose. Source of these receptors: an adult who received the AZD1222 COVID-19 vaccine.

The rearrangement uses TRBV6-5 and TRBJ2-5; the D gene could be TRBD1 or TRBD2 (6 bases each). The ends were cut back, 5 bases at V and 5 bases at J, with 18 bases in the middle. The CDR3 spans 15 residues. Germline V CDR1 and CDR2: MNHEY, SVGAGI. The CDR3 here is CASSKTGLGRETQYF. The CDR3 DNA reads TGTGCCAGCAGTAAGACAGGTCTAGGGAGGGAGACCCAGTACTTC.

The chain has TRBV7-2 and TRBJ2-3; D gene uncertain. Germline lookup yields CDR1 SGHTA and CDR2 FQGNSA. The CDR3 sequence is 14 residues long. Trimming removed 3 bases at V and 0 bases at J, with 7 bases between. CDR3 in amino acids: CASSLGASTDTQYF. The DNA of the CDR3 is TGTGCCAGCAGCTTGGGTGCTAGCACAGATACGCAGTATTTT.

This rearrangement joins TRBV29-1 to TRBJ2-3, with 13 bases matching TRBD2. V was pared by 1 base and J by 4 bases, with 5 bases of the junction left unmatched. The CDR3 totals 16 residues. Germline V gives CDR1 SQVTM, CDR2 ANQGSEA. This CDR3 reads CSVEGLAGGLADTQYF. The CDR3 DNA is TGCAGCGTTGAAGGACTAGCGGGGGGATTAGCAGATACGCAGTATTTT.

This chain connects TRBV28 to TRBJ1-2, with D possibly matching TRBD1 (6 bases). CDR3 length: 15 residues. The germline V and J ends were trimmed by 7 bases and 4 bases, with 19 bases remaining between them. The germline gives CDR1 MDHEN, CDR2 SYDVKM. The CDR3 is CASTPSDRLFYGYTF. Here the CDR3 DNA reads TGTGCCAGCACCCCGTCGGACAGATTATTCTATGGCTACACCTTC.

This rearrangement joins TRBV5-6 to TRBJ1-2, with 11 bases identical to TRBD1. The CDR3 length is 16 residues. The junction had 6 bases not matched to a gene; V was cut back by 0 bases and J by 5 bases. Germline V CDR1 and CDR2: SGHDT, YYEEEE. CDR3 DNA sequence: TGTGCCAGCAGCTTGGTGGGACAGGGGGTGAAATATGGCTACACCTTC. This encodes CASSLVGQGVKYGYTF.

The gene calls are TRBV28 and TRBJ2-7; 7 bases agree with TRBD1. This CDR3 is 13 amino acids long. The germline gives CDR1 MDHEN, CDR2 SYDVKM. The J segment lost 5 bases and the V segment lost 5 bases, leaving 6 bases of the junction unmatched. CDR3 sequence (DNA): TGTGCCAGCAGTGGGACAGTCGTAGACGAGCAGTACTTC. This sequence encodes CASSGTVVDEQYF.

This clone was seen a handful of times. The sample contains more than one DNA sequence encoding this CDR3. V usage is TRBV3-1 (or the pseudogene TRBV3-2) and J usage is TRBJ1-5; no reliable D call. V lost 0 bases to trimming and J lost 2 bases, with 5 bases between them. The germline gives CDR1 LGHDT, CDR2 YNNKEL (reference sequence). CDR3 length: 14 amino acids. The DNA of the CDR3 is TGTGCCAGCAGCCAAGATGGGGGCAATCAGCCCCAGCATTTT. Translation: CASSQDGGNQPQHF.

This chain connects TRBV6-5 to TRBJ2-2, with D possibly TRBD1 on 6 matching bases. V lost 10 bases to trimming and J lost 4 bases, with 10 bases between them. The CDR3 consists of 12 residues. CDR1 and CDR2 from the germline V gene are MNHEY and SVGAGI. CDR3 in amino acids: CATRGGTGELFF. In DNA form, the CDR3 reads TGTGCCACCCGAGGGGGCACCGGGGAGCTGTTTTTT.

This clone was observed a single time. V gene TRBV5-1 combines with J gene TRBJ1-6; 10 nucleotides line up with TRBD1. This CDR3 comprises 16 residues. V trimming: 0 bases; J trimming: 4 bases; junction bases outside the gene matches: 1. CDR1 is SGHRS, CDR2 YFSETQ, per germline. In nucleotides, the CDR3 is TGCGCCAGCAGCTTGGGGGGACAGGGGTATAATTCACCCCTCCACTTT. This encodes CASSLGGQGYNSPLHF.

The CDR3 spells CSVVESGGKADNEQFF. The CDR3 nucleotides read TGCAGCGTTGTAGAGAGTGGCGGGAAGGCGGACAATGAGCAGTTCTTC. The chain uses TRBV29-1 and TRBJ2-1, with D perhaps matching TRBD2 (6 bases). V lost 4 bases and J lost 5, with 21 bases in between. Germline values: CDR1 SQVTM, CDR2 ANQGSEA. This CDR3 comprises 16 residues.

This chain joins TRBV4-3 and TRBJ1-3, with 7 bases aligning to TRBD1. CDR1 and CDR2 (germline): LGHNA, YSLEER. V shed 4 bases, J shed 1 base, and the junction held 1 base outside the gene matches. CDR3 length: 14 amino acids. The CDR3 loop reads CASSPGGSGNTIYF. The CDR3 DNA follows: TGCGCCAGCAGCCCAGGGGGGTCTGGAAACACCATATATTTT.

This sequence joins TRBV7-2 and TRBJ2-7; possibly TRBD1 for D (6 bases). Germline V gives CDR1 SGHTA, CDR2 FQGNSA. The CDR3 runs 14 residues. Trimming cost V 2 bases and J 2 bases, with 10 bases left between them. CDR3 bases: TGTGCCAGCAGCTTACTCCAGGGGACCTACGAGCAGTACTTC. The encoded protein is CASSLLQGTYEQYF.

The chain recombines TRBV3-1 (or the pseudogene TRBV3-2) with TRBJ1-2; D gene unclear. CDR3 length: 17 residues. Germline loops: CDR1 LGHDT, CDR2 YNNKEL (reference sequence). Trimming removed 5 bases from V and 4 bases from J, with 23 bases in between. The CDR3 protein is CASSKGRGRSGVYGYTF. DNA of the CDR3: TGTGCCAGCAGCAAAGGTCGTGGGCGGTCCGGCGTCTATGGCTACACCTTC.

The rearrangement joins TRBV29-1 to TRBJ1-3, with D unresolved. The CDR3 is made up of 13 amino acids. The germline gives CDR1 SQVTM, CDR2 ANQGSEA. Trimming shortened V by 7 bases and J by 1 base, and 11 bases separated the two germline ends. The CDR3 DNA reads as TGCAGCGCGACGACAAGTTCTGGAAACACCATATATTTT. This encodes CSATTSSGNTIYF.

The gene calls are TRBV5-1 and TRBJ2-5; D ambiguous. The V gene's germline CDR1 is SGHRS and CDR2 YFSETQ. Trimming took 3 bases from V and 3 from J, leaving 6 bases between them. This CDR3 has 12 amino acids. The CDR3 DNA follows: TGCGCCAGCAGCTGGAATAAAGAGACCCAGTACTTC. This translates into CASSWNKETQYF. The full variable domain, completed using reference TRBV5-1 and TRBJ2-5, is KAGVTQTPRYLIKTRGQQVTLSCSPISGHRSVSWYQQTPGQGLQFLFEYFSETQRNKGNFPGRFSGRQFSNSRSEMNVSTLELGDSALYLCASSWNKETQYFGPGTRLLVL.

The V and J genes are TRBV9 and TRBJ2-7, with 7 bases fitting TRBD2. The CDR3 loop spans 13 amino acids. From germline, CDR1 is SGDLS and CDR2 YYNGEE. V was clipped by 0 bases and J by 5 bases; unmatched bases: 2. The CDR3 region has the DNA TGTGCCAGCAGCGTAGCGGGGGGAAACGAGCAGTACTTC. Protein product: CASSVAGGNEQYF.

The chain carries TRBV7-3 and TRBJ1-2; TRBD1 might be the D (5 bases). CDR1 is SGHTA and CDR2 is FQGTGA in the germline V gene. The V and J ends lost 0 bases and 4 bases respectively, with 9 bases between them. The CDR3 is 14 amino acids. CDR3 sequence reads: CASSLTGQGYGYTF. The DNA of the CDR3 is TGTGCCAGCAGCTTAACTGGGCAGGGCTATGGCTACACCTTC.

The gene calls are TRBV28 and TRBJ2-3, with D possibly matching TRBD2 (7 bases). V lost 5 bases and J 5 bases, leaving 17 bases between the germline ends. CDR1 and CDR2 (germline): MDHEN, SYDVKM. CDR3 length equals 15 residues. The CDR3 DNA follows: TGTGCCAGCAGTACAACCGGGGGGCCCGGAGATACGCAGTATTTT. It yields the protein CASSTTGGPGDTQYF.

As DNA, the CDR3 is TGTGCCAGCAGTTACAGGGGCGAAAGCAATCAGCCCCAGCATTTT. Its protein is CASSYRGESNQPQHF. J is TRBJ1-5 and V is TRBV2; 7 bases align to TRBD1. V shed 5 bases, J shed 1 base, and the junction held 5 bases outside the gene matches. The CDR3 is 15 residues long. CDR1 SNHLY and CDR2 FYNNEI come from the germline V gene.